This entry lists 16 T cell receptor beta chains sequenced from one sample in a study of blood T cell repertoires in COVID-19. Clones were read by immunoSEQ multiplex PCR, and TCRdb kept only the in-frame ones, dropping some. The data show tens of thousands of clones, with roughly 82% seen just once and 6% to 7.5% held by the top ten. Sequencing used peripheral blood. The receptors stem from a man between 45 and 60 years old with active or convalescent COVID-19.

The chain joins TRBV27 to TRBJ1-5; D ambiguous. This CDR3 region has 13 residues. Trimming removed 4 bases at V and 4 bases at J, with 8 bases between. Germline-derived CDR1 and CDR2 are MNHEY and SMNVEV (reference sequence). DNA of the CDR3: TGTGCCAGCAGTTGGGCAGGAAATCAGCCCCAGCATTTT. Protein sequence: CASSWAGNQPQHF.

This chain joins TRBV12-3 or TRBV12-4 and TRBJ2-4; D remains unclear. The CDR3 runs to 13 residues. V shed 1 base and J shed 6 bases, with 7 bases lying between them. Here the CDR3 reads CASSLGGGNIQYF. The DNA of the CDR3 is TGTGCCAGCAGTTTAGGAGGCGGAAACATTCAGTACTTC.

The chain combines TRBV10-2 with TRBJ1-2, with unresolved D. The CDR3 consists of 14 residues. Per the germline V gene, CDR1 is WSHSY and CDR2 is SAAADI. V lost 7 bases and J lost 4, with 16 bases in between. The DNA of the CDR3 is TGCGCCAGCACCCCAAACGACAAGATCTATGGCTACACCTTC. Translating it yields CASTPNDKIYGYTF.

This clone was detected a few times. V is TRBV2 and J is TRBJ2-1; 9 bases fit TRBD1. Trimming at V came to 7 bases and at J to 7 bases, leaving 5 bases not matched to a gene. The CDR3 length is 13 residues. The V gene's germline CDR1 is SNHLY and CDR2 FYNNEI. The CDR3: CASTPTGGNEQFF. For the CDR3, the DNA is TGTGCCAGCACCCCGACAGGGGGGAATGAGCAGTTCTTC.

The chain has TRBV4-2 and TRBJ2-2; 8 nucleotides line up with TRBD2. Germline V CDR1 and CDR2: LGHNA, YNFKEQ. Trimming cost V 1 base and J 7 bases; bases outside gene matches: 5. This CDR3 is built from 15 residues. As DNA, the CDR3 is TGTGCCAGCAGCCAAGCGGGGGGGCCTTTCGGGGAGCTGTTTTTT. Its protein is CASSQAGGPFGELFF.

This sequence joins TRBV28 and TRBJ1-5; D possibly corresponds to TRBD1 (5 bases). Trimming shortened V by 2 bases and J by 3 bases, and 8 bases separated the two germline ends. Germline CDR1 reads MDHEN; CDR2 reads SYDVKM. The CDR3 is made up of 14 amino acids. CDR3 nucleotides: TGTGCCAGCAGTTTAGTACAGGCCAATCAGCCCCAGCATTTT. Amino acid sequence: CASSLVQANQPQHF.

The J gene is TRBJ2-3, the V gene TRBV11-2; 9 bases are a match to TRBD2. Germline values: CDR1 SGHAT, CDR2 FQNNGV. Trimming removed 3 bases from V and 6 bases from J; junction bases left unmatched: 4. This CDR3 has 14 amino acids. The CDR3 region is CASSLGGGADTQYF. The CDR3 coding sequence is TGTGCCAGCAGCTTGGGCGGGGGGGCCGATACGCAGTATTTT.

The rearrangement uses TRBV3-1 (or the pseudogene TRBV3-2) and TRBJ2-3, with TRBD2 matching over 9 bases. J was trimmed by 15 bases and V by 1 base; bases with no gene match: 5. Germline V gene sequence: CDR1 LGHDT, CDR2 YNNKEL (reference sequence). This CDR3 is built from 12 residues. DNA of the CDR3: TGTGCCAGCAGCCAAGGGCGGGGGGGCGAATATTTT. Protein product: CASSQGRGGEYF.

The chain has TRBV7-9 and TRBJ1-2, with 8 bases fitting TRBD1. Unmatched junction bases numbered 13, after V lost 5 bases and J lost 8 bases. The CDR3 spans 15 residues. Per germline, CDR1 SEHNR and CDR2 FQNEAQ (reference sequence). CDR3 nucleotide sequence: TGTGCCAGCAGCCGACAGGGGCCACCGCTCTCGGGCTACACCTTC. Protein sequence: CASSRQGPPLSGYTF.

The chain is built from TRBV4-2 and TRBJ2-2; D remains ambiguous. This CDR3 has 19 residues. Trimming removed 0 bases from V and 4 bases from J, with 21 bases in between. Germline lookup yields CDR1 LGHNA and CDR2 YNFKEQ. For the CDR3, the DNA is TGTGCCAGCAGCCAAGAAGGAACTACCCGGCCGGGTAGCACCGGGGAGCTGTTTTTT. It specifies CASSQEGTTRPGSTGELFF.

The CDR3 coding sequence is TGTGCCAGCAGTACTCCGTCGGGCAGGGACAATGAGCAGTTCTTC. Residues: CASSTPSGRDNEQFF. V is TRBV28 and J is TRBJ2-1; weak D call: TRBD1 (5 bases). The germline CDR1 and CDR2 sequences are MDHEN and SYDVKM. The V end lost 5 bases, the J end lost 5 bases, and 16 bases lay between the germline ends. The CDR3 is 15 residues long.

There are many counts of this clone. V and J are TRBV5-1 and TRBJ1-1; no definite D call. The V end lost 0 bases, the J end lost 3 bases, and 12 bases lay between the germline ends. The CDR3 covers 15 residues. CDR1 is SGHRS, CDR2 YFSETQ, per germline. The CDR3 sequence is CASSLGSTDYTEAFF. Here the CDR3 DNA reads TGCGCCAGCAGCTTGGGCTCCACAGATTACACTGAAGCTTTCTTT.

The chain couples TRBV7-6 to TRBJ1-4; possibly TRBD1 for D (5 bases). This CDR3 comprises 16 residues. Trimming stripped 4 bases from V and 0 bases from J, with 12 bases between. Germline V gene sequence: CDR1 SGHVS, CDR2 FNYEAQ. The CDR3 reads CASSSRTGSTNEKLFF. The CDR3 DNA follows: TGTGCCAGCAGCTCACGTACAGGTTCAACTAATGAAAAACTGTTTTTT.

The J gene is TRBJ2-1, the V gene TRBV19; 7 positions agree with TRBD1. Germline V gene sequence: CDR1 LNHDA, CDR2 SQIVND (reference sequence). The J segment lost 7 bases and the V segment lost 7 bases, leaving 10 bases of the junction unmatched. The CDR3 length is 14 residues. The CDR3 nucleotides are TGTGCCAGTACGACAGGGAACATTAGAAATGAGCAGTTCTTC. Its translation is CASTTGNIRNEQFF.

The chain carries TRBV4-2 and TRBJ2-1; the match to TRBD2 covers 11 bases. The CDR3 loop spans 16 amino acids. In germline, CDR1 is LGHNA, CDR2 YNFKEQ. V was pared by 2 bases and J by 2 bases, with 2 bases of the junction left unmatched. The CDR3 loop reads CASSQLSGGAYNEQFF. DNA of the CDR3: TGTGCCAGCAGCCAACTTAGCGGGGGGGCCTACAATGAGCAGTTCTTC.

Written as DNA, the CDR3 is TGTGCCAGCAGCCGACAGGGGGCGAGCAATCAGCCCCAGCATTTT. Its protein product is CASSRQGASNQPQHF. The chain links TRBV6-5 to TRBJ1-5; 10 bases are a match to TRBD1. CDR1 MNHEY and CDR2 SVGAGI come from the germline V gene. J lost 1 base, V lost 6 bases, and 3 bases had no gene match. The CDR3 has 15 residues.